This T cell receptor beta chain is from a study of blood T cell repertoires in COVID-19. Germline CDR1 reads LGHDT; CDR2 reads YNNKEL (reference sequence). CDR3 size: 14 residues. V lost 6 bases to trimming and J lost 1 base; unmatched junction nucleotides: 3. In the original workflow: By means of reference gene primer amplification, nucleated cell counts were estimated. Method: immunoSEQ multiplex PCR; TCRdb's copy keeps in-frame clones and lacks some. The D gene and trimming were derived from the DNA, and the V and J assignments and clone size from that table. The repertoire holds approximately 82,000 clones, more than 75% seen once, with around 7% in the top ten.

This receptor was identified in a man in his fifties or sixties with active or convalescent COVID-19. V usage is TRBV3-1 (or the pseudogene TRBV3-2) and J usage is TRBJ1-5; 7 nucleotides align to TRBD1. The sequencing sample was made of peripheral blood. In nucleotides, the CDR3 is TGTGCCAGCAGTCAGACAGGGAGCAATCAGCCCCAGCATTTT. Encoded protein: CASSQTGSNQPQHF.